This T cell receptor (beta chain) derives from a study of naive and memory T cell subsets. Overall study findings and caveats: The RNA method is potentially sensitive to activation and differentiation changes.

An oligonucleotide containing a UMI was ligated to the 3' end of TCR cDNA. Whole blood, 2.5 to 3 ml, came from adult healthy volunteers. The SP2 primer and nested alpha and beta constant region primers amplified ligated cDNA in four rounds. Reverse transcription of blood and skin TCR RNA was primed at alpha and beta constant regions. TCRdb passed the 5' RACE reads through MiXCR, listing each CDR3 protein once. The table includes tens of thousands of distinct CDR3 sequences, 4.7% detected once. This clonotype was seen many times. Its antigen is not known. The germline V gene encodes CDR1 SQVTM and CDR2 ANQGSEA. J lost 5 bases, V lost 6 bases, and 7 bases had no gene match. The length of the CDR3 is 13 residues.

The sequence came from a female donor in good health. The rearrangement uses TRBV29-1 and TRBJ2-5, with 9 bases matching TRBD1. The CDR3 DNA reads as TGCAGCGTCCCCGGGACAGGGTGGGAGACCCAGTACTTC. This encodes CSVPGTGWETQYF.